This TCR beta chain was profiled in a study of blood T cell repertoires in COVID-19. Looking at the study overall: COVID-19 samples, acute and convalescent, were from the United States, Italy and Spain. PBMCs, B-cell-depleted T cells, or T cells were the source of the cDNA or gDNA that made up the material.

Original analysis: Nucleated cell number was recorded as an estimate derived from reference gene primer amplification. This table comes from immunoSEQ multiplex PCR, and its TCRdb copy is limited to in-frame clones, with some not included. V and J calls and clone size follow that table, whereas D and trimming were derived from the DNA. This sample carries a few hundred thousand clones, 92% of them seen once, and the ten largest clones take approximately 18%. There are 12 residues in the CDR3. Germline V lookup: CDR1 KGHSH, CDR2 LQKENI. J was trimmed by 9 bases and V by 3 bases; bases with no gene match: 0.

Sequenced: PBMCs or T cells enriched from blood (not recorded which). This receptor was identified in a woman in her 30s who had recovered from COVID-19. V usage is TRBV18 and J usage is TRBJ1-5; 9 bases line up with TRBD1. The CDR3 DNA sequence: TGTGCCAGCTCACCGGGACAGGGGCCCCAGCATTTT. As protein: CASSPGQGPQHF.